Presented here are 13 T cell receptor beta chains from one specimen sequenced in a study of T cell repertoires in cytomegalovirus infection. TCRdb re-derived calls from the reads in MiXCR, one entry per CDR3 protein. Counted here are 650,000 to 900,000 distinct CDR3 sequences, approximately 29% occurring once; the ten biggest clones make up around 12%. Which antigens these TCRs recognize remains unknown. The input for sequencing was cultured CD8+ T cells from PBMCs, taken from culture after CMV antigen stimulation. The receptors here all came from a human donor in good health (CMV status not recorded). Some clones in this sample may be carry-over from other donors' samples.

A few counts support this clonotype. V usage is TRBV10-3 and J usage is TRBJ1-1; D is unresolved. Germline CDR1 reads ENHRY; CDR2 reads SYGVKD. The CDR3 is 12 residues long. V lost 8 bases and J 3 bases, leaving 10 bases between the germline ends. CDR3 protein: CAIGLRDTEAFF. DNA of the CDR3: TGTGCCATCGGCCTACGGGACACTGAAGCTTTCTTT.

This clonotype was counted only a few times. The rearrangement links TRBV7-6 to TRBJ2-1; D remains unclear. This CDR3 is built from 15 residues. The V end was cut by 2 bases, the J end by 2 bases, with 10 bases between. Germline V CDR1 and CDR2: SGHVS, FNYEAQ. The CDR3: CASSLSLITYNEQFF. The CDR3 region has the DNA TGTGCCAGCAGCTTAAGCCTGATTACCTACAATGAGCAGTTCTTC.

The chain joins TRBV27 to TRBJ2-1; possible D gene TRBD1, 6 bases. Matching the DNA end better, TRBJ2-7 makes the J call doubtful. Germline V gene data show CDR1 as MNHEY and CDR2 as SMNVEV (reference sequence). CDR3 size: 12 residues. CDR3: CATLDSYNEQYF. In DNA, the CDR3 is TGTGCCACCTTGGACAGTTACAATGAGCAGTACTTC.

The table lists this clonotype with a few counts. The chain recombines TRBV4-1 with TRBJ1-1; no firm D call. V was clipped by 2 bases and J by 1 base, with 8 bases between them. The CDR3 has 14 residues. Germline lookup yields CDR1 MGHRA and CDR2 YSYEKL. The CDR3 sequence: CASSQLGTNTEAFF. As DNA, the CDR3 is TGCGCCAGCAGCCAACTGGGAACGAACACTGAAGCTTTCTTT.

This clonotype has a single count. The gene calls are TRBV7-3 and TRBJ2-7; 12 bases map to TRBD1. V trimming: 6 bases; J trimming: 6 bases; junction bases outside the gene matches: 6. This CDR3 is built from 14 residues. Germline CDR1 SGHTA, CDR2 FQGTGA. The CDR3 is CASRPGQGASEQYV. CDR3 nucleotides: TGTGCCAGCAGACCGGGACAGGGGGCTTCCGAGCAGTACGTC.

This clonotype was recorded a few times. The J gene is TRBJ1-6, the V gene TRBV6-6, with 8 nucleotides matching TRBD1. The CDR3 is 15 residues long. Germline V gene data show CDR1 as MNHNY and CDR2 as SVGAGI (reference sequence). J was trimmed by 9 bases and V by 0 bases; bases with no gene match: 4. The CDR3 sequence: CASSYSGQASSPLHF. The CDR3 bases are TGTGCCAGCAGTTACTCGGGACAGGCTAGTTCACCCCTCCACTTT.

The chain couples TRBV4-1 to TRBJ2-1, with D perhaps TRBD2 (7 bases). CDR3 length equals 15 residues. V lost 5 bases and J lost 3, with 14 bases in between. Per the germline V gene, CDR1 is MGHRA and CDR2 is YSYEKL. The CDR3 loop is CASSGKGGIYNEQFF. In DNA, the CDR3 is TGCGCCAGCAGCGGAAAGGGGGGGATCTACAATGAGCAGTTCTTC.

This clonotype came up a few times. CDR3 DNA sequence: TGTGCCAGCAGTTTATCGGGGACCCAAGAGACCCAGTACTTC. Amino acids: CASSLSGTQETQYF. The rearrangement links TRBV28 to TRBJ2-5, with D possibly being TRBD1 or TRBD2 (5 bases each). CDR3 length: 14 amino acids. Germline CDR1 and CDR2: MDHEN and SYDVKM. Trimming pared 1 base from V and 1 base from J, leaving 7 bases between. Supplemented by reference TRBV28 and TRBJ2-5, the full variable domain reads DVKVTQSSRYLVKRTGEKVFLECVQDMDHENMFWYRQDPGLGLRLIYFSYDVKMKEKGDIPEGYSVSREKKERFSLILESASTNQTSMYLCASSLSGTQETQYFGPGTRLLVL.

In its sample, this clonotype was seen a few times. The chain combines TRBV28 with TRBJ2-3; unclear D gene. The germline CDR1 and CDR2 sequences are MDHEN and SYDVKM. Trimming pared 5 bases from V and 2 bases from J, leaving 14 bases between. The CDR3 runs to 15 residues. Here the CDR3 reads CASSGIGLYTDTQYF. DNA of the CDR3: TGTGCCAGCAGTGGCATAGGTCTATACACAGATACGCAGTATTTT. The full variable domain, with the rest looked up from reference TRBV28 and TRBJ2-3, is DVKVTQSSRYLVKRTGEKVFLECVQDMDHENMFWYRQDPGLGLRLIYFSYDVKMKEKGDIPEGYSVSREKKERFSLILESASTNQTSMYLCASSGIGLYTDTQYFGPGTRLTVL.

This clonotype was seen many times. The rearrangement uses TRBV7-2 and TRBJ1-2, with no clear D. Germline loops: CDR1 SGHTA, CDR2 FQGNSA. The germline V and J ends were trimmed by 5 bases and 2 bases, with 15 bases remaining between them. The CDR3 runs 15 residues. The CDR3 region has the DNA TGTGCCAGCAGCCCCTGGGCGGGATCCAACTATGGCTACACCTTC. It specifies CASSPWAGSNYGYTF.

The CDR3 loop is CASSFGQGRYSNQPQHF. DNA for the CDR3: TGTGCCAGCAGCTTTGGACAGGGGCGTTATAGCAATCAGCCCCAGCATTTT. The V gene is TRBV7-8, the J gene TRBJ1-5; the match to TRBD1 covers 9 bases. Germline V lookup: CDR1 SGHVS, CDR2 FQNEAQ. CDR3 length: 17 amino acids. Trimming removed 3 bases from V and 0 bases from J; junction bases left unmatched: 6. The full variable domain, rest sourced from reference TRBV7-8 and TRBJ1-5, is GAGVSQSPRYKVAKRGQDVALRCDPISGHVSLFWYQQALGQGPEFLTYFQNEAQLDKSGLPSDRFFAERPEGSVSTLKIQRTQQEDSAVYLCASSFGQGRYSNQPQHFGDGTRLSIL.

A note on this clonotype: A read error may produce the germline difference seen at one junction end. The V call is TRBV6-1, the J call TRBJ1-5, with D perhaps TRBD1 (5 bases). This CDR3 region has 15 residues. Germline CDR1 reads MNHNS; CDR2 reads SASEGT. The CDR3: CASSEAGGVDQPQHF. The CDR3 nucleotides are TGTGCCAGTAGTGAAGCCGGGGGGGTTGACCAGCCCCAGCATTTT.

V and J are TRBV6-5 and TRBJ2-1; 8 positions agree with TRBD2. This CDR3 spans 16 amino acids. CDR1 is MNHEY, CDR2 SVGAGI, per germline. Unmatched junction bases numbered 12, after V lost 2 bases and J lost 9 bases. This chain's CDR3 is CASSYGAGAQVGEQFF. The DNA for the CDR3 is TGTGCCAGCAGTTACGGAGCGGGGGCCCAGGTGGGTGAGCAGTTCTTC.